These 15 T cell receptor beta chains originate from one sample sequenced in a study of blood T cells in healthy people across ages. A sample-barcoded 5' primer and a J-beta primer mix were used in a second PCR of about 7 to 12 cycles. TCRdb recomputed calls from the 5' RACE reads with MiXCR, one row per CDR3 protein. The sample records around 1,600,000 distinct CDR3 sequences, 35% to 45% being singletons. The sequencing sample was made of blood. The receptors come from a woman younger than 30 in good health.

This clonotype was recorded a few times. The chain uses TRBV7-2 and TRBJ2-3, with 12 bases lining up with TRBD2. Germline CDR1 is SGHTA and CDR2 is FQGNSA. The CDR3 covers 17 residues. With 0 bases clipped from V and 3 bases from J, the junction kept 4 bases outside the gene matches. CDR3 sequence: CASSLALGLAGTDTQYF. The CDR3 nucleotides are TGTGCCAGCAGCTTAGCGCTCGGACTAGCGGGGACAGATACGCAGTATTTT.

The rearrangement uses TRBV5-1 and TRBJ2-7; 7 bases align to TRBD2. Germline CDR1 and CDR2: SGHRS and YFSETQ. Trimming at V came to 3 bases and at J to 4 bases, leaving 7 bases not matched to a gene. CDR3 length: 14 residues. For the CDR3, the DNA is TGCGCCAGCAGCTCCACAGCGGGATCTTACGAGCAGTACTTC. Residues: CASSSTAGSYEQYF.

This chain uses TRBV7-2 with TRBJ1-2; D uncertain. CDR1 and CDR2 (germline): SGHTA, FQGNSA. The germline V and J ends were trimmed by 4 bases and 8 bases, with 14 bases remaining between them. The CDR3 covers 13 residues. Here the CDR3 reads CASSSGYDGGYTF. The CDR3 nucleotides read TGTGCCAGCAGCTCCGGATACGACGGGGGCTACACCTTC.

This clonotype appeared a few times. The chain links TRBV14 to TRBJ2-1; D is possibly TRBD1 (6 bases). V lost 7 bases to trimming and J lost 2 bases, with 15 bases between them. Germline CDR1 reads SGHDN; CDR2 reads FVKESK. The CDR3 sequence is 15 residues long. The CDR3 region has the DNA TGTGCCAGCACATTAGTCGGGACACCCTACAATGAGCAGTTCTTC. It codes for CASTLVGTPYNEQFF.

The sample holds a few counts of this clonotype. The chain has TRBV20-1 and TRBJ1-2, with D maybe TRBD1 (5 bases). The germline gives CDR1 DFQATT, CDR2 SNEGSKA (reference sequence). Trimming cost V 3 bases and J 4 bases, with 12 bases left between them. The CDR3 spans 13 residues. CDR3 DNA: TGCAGTGCTAGGGCTCCGGGACGCTATGGCTACACCTTC. This sequence encodes CSARAPGRYGYTF.

This chain connects TRBV20-1 to TRBJ2-3, with 12 positions matching TRBD2. Per the germline V gene, CDR1 is DFQATT and CDR2 is SNEGSKA (reference sequence). The V segment lost 5 bases and the J segment 5 bases; nucleotides outside the gene matches: 8. CDR3 length: 15 amino acids. The CDR3 here is CSALRTSGVGDTQYF. The CDR3 bases are TGCAGTGCTCTCCGGACTAGCGGGGTAGGAGATACGCAGTATTTT.

V usage is TRBV12-3 or TRBV12-4 and J usage is TRBJ1-6, with D unresolved. There are 15 residues in the CDR3. Trimming shortened V by 6 bases and J by 5 bases, and 14 bases separated the two germline ends. The CDR3, as DNA: TGTGCCAGCAGCCCCCCCCGAGGGAATAATTCACCCCTCCACTTT. It codes for CASSPPRGNNSPLHF.

This chain connects TRBV28 to TRBJ2-3, with TRBD2 matching 8 bases. CDR1 and CDR2 from the germline V gene are MDHEN and SYDVKM. The CDR3 has 17 amino acids. After removal of 6 bases from V and 1 base from J, the junction contained 12 bases not matched to a gene. The CDR3: CASRPAGLAYGTDTQYF. The CDR3 nucleotides are TGTGCCAGCAGACCCGCCGGACTAGCATACGGCACAGATACGCAGTATTTT. Supplemented by reference TRBV28 and TRBJ2-3, the full variable domain reads DVKVTQSSRYLVKRTGEKVFLECVQDMDHENMFWYRQDPGLGLRLIYFSYDVKMKEKGDIPEGYSVSREKKERFSLILESASTNQTSMYLCASRPAGLAYGTDTQYFGPGTRLTVL.

Many counts were recorded for this clonotype. The V gene is TRBV7-2, the J gene TRBJ2-5; D call uncertain. Trimming took 2 bases from V and 4 from J, leaving 11 bases between them. This CDR3 is built from 14 residues. Germline CDR1 reads SGHTA; CDR2 reads FQGNSA. The CDR3 sequence is CASSLTPHGETQYF. For the CDR3, the DNA is TGTGCCAGCAGCTTAACCCCCCATGGAGAGACCCAGTACTTC.

This clonotype was observed a few times. This chain connects TRBV6-2 or TRBV6-3 to TRBJ1-1; TRBD1 matches at 7 bases. The CDR3 sequence is 15 residues long. The germline V gene encodes CDR1 MNHEY and CDR2 SVGEGT. V lost 0 bases and J lost 6; bases outside the gene matches: 7. The CDR3 DNA reads as TGTGCCAGCAGTTACTCGACAGGGTCGCGCCCTGAAGCTTTCTTT. It is translated as CASSYSTGSRPEAFF.

This clonotype has just one count. V gene TRBV6-1 combines with J gene TRBJ1-1; 8 bases match TRBD1. The CDR3 extends over 14 amino acids. Germline V lookup: CDR1 MNHNS, CDR2 SASEGT. The trim removed 8 bases at V and 2 bases at J, leaving 7 bases unmatched. The CDR3 region has the DNA TGTGCCAGCGTTGTTGGGACAGGCAACACTGAAGCTTTCTTT. Translating it yields CASVVGTGNTEAFF.

This chain uses TRBV5-1 with TRBJ2-1; 11 nucleotides align to TRBD2. The germline V gene has CDR1 SGHRS and CDR2 YFSETQ. This CDR3 is built from 14 residues. V lost 4 bases to trimming and J lost 8 bases; unmatched junction nucleotides: 5. The CDR3 DNA sequence: TGCGCCAGCAGCGAGTTAGCGGGAGGGTATGAGCAGTTCTTC. Its protein product is CASSELAGGYEQFF.

This chain links TRBV11-2 with TRBJ2-1, with D uncertain. CDR1 and CDR2 (germline): SGHAT, FQNNGV. V lost 0 bases to trimming and J lost 9 bases, with 9 bases between them. The CDR3 length is 13 residues. CDR3 amino acids: CASSLDLASEQFF. CDR3 nucleotide sequence: TGTGCCAGCAGCTTAGATTTGGCATCTGAGCAGTTCTTC.

The chain uses TRBV10-3 and TRBJ2-6; D gene ambiguous. Germline V gene lookup returns CDR1 ENHRY and CDR2 SYGVKD. The CDR3 contains 15 residues. The V and J ends lost 9 bases and 0 bases respectively, with 12 bases between them. In nucleotides, the CDR3 is TGTGCCATAAAGACTGCAGGCTCTGGGGCCAACGTCCTGACTTTC. This translates into CAIKTAGSGANVLTF.

This chain joins TRBV20-1 and TRBJ2-5; weak D call: TRBD2 (5 bases). Judging by the DNA end, TRBJ2-7 fits better; the J call may be wrong. CDR1 and CDR2 (germline): DFQATT, SNEGSKA (reference sequence). The CDR3 is made up of 12 amino acids. The CDR3 loop reads CSARHPGYEQYF. The CDR3 coding sequence is TGCAGTGCTAGACACCCGGGGTACGAGCAGTACTTC.